Presented here are 24 T cell receptor beta chains from one specimen sequenced in a study of blood T cell repertoires in COVID-19. Profiling relied on immunoSEQ multiplex PCR, and the TCRdb table lists in-frame clones only, not all of them. Altogether about 110,000 clones are present, 65% to 80% being singletons, with the ten largest covering about 1.8%. The sequenced sample was peripheral blood. These receptor sequences come from a woman in her thirties or forties with acute or convalescent COVID-19.

In its sample, this clone was seen a few times. This chain uses TRBV10-2 with TRBJ2-3; 13 bases align to TRBD2. The CDR3 contains 16 residues. With 6 bases clipped from V and 4 bases from J, the junction kept 7 bases outside the gene matches. Germline loops: CDR1 WSHSY, CDR2 SAAADI. This CDR3 is CASRRTGTSGADTQYF. The CDR3, as DNA: TGCGCCAGCAGGAGGACTGGGACTAGCGGGGCAGATACGCAGTATTTT.

The rearrangement uses TRBV7-8 and TRBJ1-5, with 9 bases aligning to TRBD1. Germline loops: CDR1 SGHVS, CDR2 FQNEAQ. The CDR3 runs 15 residues. V lost 1 base to trimming and J lost 2 bases; unmatched junction nucleotides: 0. The CDR3 DNA reads TGTGCCAGCAGCTTAGGGACAGGGGGCAATCAGCCCCAGCATTTT. It yields the protein CASSLGTGGNQPQHF.

The CDR3 DNA sequence: TGTGCCGGAATGGGGGGGCGAAGCTATGGCTACACCTTC. Protein: CAGMGGRSYGYTF. V gene TRBV30 combines with J gene TRBJ1-2, with D tentatively TRBD1 (6 bases). The CDR3 loop spans 13 amino acids. Trimming left V 8 bases short and J 4 bases short, with 17 bases between. The V gene's germline CDR1 is GTSNPN and CDR2 SVGIG (reference sequence).

The chain recombines TRBV6-1 with TRBJ1-6, with D tentatively TRBD1 (5 bases). Germline CDR1 is MNHNS and CDR2 is SASEGT. V was clipped by 2 bases and J by 9 bases, with 20 bases between them. This CDR3 spans 17 amino acids. CDR3 sequence (DNA): TGTGCCAGCAGTGAAAGTCATCTTGGTGGGGCAGCTTCACCCCTCCACTTT. This codes for CASSESHLGGAASPLHF.

The V gene is TRBV7-8, the J gene TRBJ1-1; D might be TRBD1 (6 bases). This CDR3 contains 13 residues. V was clipped by 3 bases and J by 1 base, with 6 bases between them. In germline, CDR1 is SGHVS, CDR2 FQNEAQ. The chain's CDR3 is CASSLTGNTEAFF. CDR3 sequence (DNA): TGTGCCAGCAGCTTGACAGGGAACACTGAAGCTTTCTTT.

The chain couples TRBV4-1 to TRBJ1-1, with D possibly being TRBD1 (6 bases). Germline V lookup: CDR1 MGHRA, CDR2 YSYEKL. The CDR3 sequence is 14 residues long. The germline V and J ends were trimmed by 1 base and 11 bases, with 17 bases remaining between them. The CDR3 spells CASSQALNRDTAFF. The CDR3 DNA reads as TGCGCCAGCAGCCAAGCCTTAAACCGGGACACGGCTTTCTTT.

This clone was detected a few times. This rearrangement joins TRBV12-5 to TRBJ2-1, with 8 bases that match TRBD1. The CDR3 is made up of 14 amino acids. Germline V gives CDR1 LGHNT, CDR2 FRNRAP. Trimming removed 2 bases from V and 3 bases from J; junction bases left unmatched: 0. This CDR3 reads CASGLTGGYNEQFF. Here the CDR3 DNA reads TGTGCTAGTGGTTTGACAGGGGGCTACAATGAGCAGTTCTTC.

V usage is TRBV7-9 and J usage is TRBJ1-1; D is unresolved. Trimming pared 1 base from V and 5 bases from J, leaving 2 bases between. CDR3 size: 11 residues. Looked up from germline, CDR1 is SEHNR and CDR2 is FQNEAQ (reference sequence). CDR3 nucleotide sequence: TGTGCCAGCAGCTTAGTAACTGAAGCTTTCTTT. It codes for CASSLVTEAFF.

Only a few counts were recorded for this clone. The genes are TRBV29-1 and TRBJ1-6; D is possibly TRBD1 (5 bases). Deletions cut 5 bases from V and 9 bases from J, with 14 bases between. The CDR3 covers 13 residues. CDR1 and CDR2 from the germline V gene are SQVTM and ANQGSEA. The CDR3 nucleotides are TGCAGCGTTCTAACGGCCGGGGGTTCACCCCTCCACTTT. Translating gives CSVLTAGGSPLHF.

Only one count was recorded for this clone. This sequence joins TRBV7-6 and TRBJ2-3; 14 bases are a match to TRBD2. The CDR3 covers 18 residues. Germline-derived CDR1 and CDR2 are SGHVS and FNYEAQ. J lost 2 bases, V lost 7 bases, and 11 bases had no gene match. DNA of the CDR3: TGTGCCAGCACGGGACGACTAGCGGGGGGGGAACACACAGATACGCAGTATTTT. It codes for CASTGRLAGGEHTDTQYF.

The chain links TRBV7-2 to TRBJ2-7, with 12 bases lining up with TRBD2. The CDR3 runs to 18 residues. In germline, CDR1 is SGHTA, CDR2 FQGNSA. The junction had 12 bases not matched to a gene; V was cut back by 5 bases and J by 1 base. In nucleotides, the CDR3 is TGTGCCAGCAGCCGTCCTACTAGCGGGGGGCCTGCTTCCTACGAGCAGTACTTC. Amino acid sequence: CASSRPTSGGPASYEQYF.

The V gene is TRBV7-9, the J gene TRBJ1-1; D unresolved. Per the germline V gene, CDR1 is SEHNR and CDR2 is FQNEAQ (reference sequence). V lost 2 bases to trimming and J lost 7 bases, with 14 bases between them. There are 14 residues in the CDR3. CDR3 protein: CASSLFDEGDEAFF. The CDR3 region has the DNA TGTGCCAGCAGCTTATTCGACGAAGGAGATGAAGCTTTCTTT.

The V and J genes are TRBV7-2 and TRBJ2-3; D gene uncertain. Trimming pared 1 base from V and 2 bases from J, leaving 7 bases between. The germline V gene has CDR1 SGHTA and CDR2 FQGNSA. The CDR3 has 14 amino acids. Written as DNA, the CDR3 is TGTGCCAGCAGCTTAGTTGGCCCCACAGATACGCAGTATTTT. The encoded protein is CASSLVGPTDTQYF.

J is TRBJ1-3 and V is TRBV6-5; possible D gene TRBD1, 5 bases. The length of the CDR3 is 15 residues. V lost 3 bases and J lost 4, with 13 bases in between. Germline V lookup: CDR1 MNHEY, CDR2 SVGAGI. As DNA, the CDR3 is TGTGCCAGCAGTTATAAGGGGCATGAAGGAAACACCATATATTTT. It is translated as CASSYKGHEGNTIYF.

The rearrangement joins TRBV7-2 to TRBJ1-2; tentative D call: TRBD1 (5 bases). Germline loops: CDR1 SGHTA, CDR2 FQGNSA. The CDR3 is made up of 15 amino acids. V gave up 0 bases and J gave up 4 bases, with 12 bases separating them. The chain's CDR3 is CASSLASQDGYGYTF. CDR3 DNA sequence: TGTGCCAGCAGCTTAGCGTCACAGGATGGCTATGGCTACACCTTC.

The chain uses TRBV2 and TRBJ2-7; 7 nucleotides align to TRBD1. Germline CDR1 reads SNHLY; CDR2 reads FYNNEI. V gave up 7 bases and J gave up 6 bases; unmatched junction bases: 12. The length of the CDR3 is 14 residues. The DNA for the CDR3 is TGTGCCAGCACCGAGGGGACAGTTATATTCGAGCAGTACTTC. Its protein product is CASTEGTVIFEQYF.

The chain employs TRBV7-2 and TRBJ2-3, with D uncertain. V gave up 0 bases and J gave up 5 bases, with 12 bases separating them. The germline V gene encodes CDR1 SGHTA and CDR2 FQGNSA. The CDR3 is 15 amino acids. CDR3 DNA: TGTGCCAGCAGCTTAGCTGTAAACCCCAGAGATACGCAGTATTTT. Translated, it gives CASSLAVNPRDTQYF. The entire variable domain, with the rest obtained from reference TRBV7-2 and TRBJ2-3, is as follows: GAGVSQSPSNKVTEKGKDVELRCDPISGHTALYWYRQSLGQGLEFLIYFQGNSAPDKSGLPSDRFSAERTGGSVSTLTIQRTQQEDSAVYLCASSLAVNPRDTQYFGPGTRLTVL.

The chain links TRBV6-5 to TRBJ1-1, with D unresolved. This CDR3 region has 14 residues. Trimming took 5 bases from V and 4 from J, leaving 14 bases between them. Germline V gene lookup returns CDR1 MNHEY and CDR2 SVGAGI. The CDR3 DNA is TGTGCCAGCAGTACGGCTCGGGGTACCACTGAAGCTTTCTTT. Its translation: CASSTARGTTEAFF.

The chain links TRBV4-3 to TRBJ1-5; D remains ambiguous. V was clipped by 0 bases and J by 0 bases, with 18 bases between them. This CDR3 has 19 amino acids. The germline V gene has CDR1 LGHNA and CDR2 YSLEER. CDR3 loop: CASSQEFVRSVYSNQPQHF. CDR3 bases: TGCGCCAGCAGCCAAGAATTTGTAAGGAGTGTGTATAGCAATCAGCCCCAGCATTTT.

The V and J genes are TRBV5-5 and TRBJ2-3; D might be TRBD1 (6 bases). The germline CDR1 and CDR2 sequences are SGHKS and YYEKEE (reference sequence). This CDR3 has 16 amino acids. V shed 2 bases and J shed 0 bases, with 13 bases lying between them. The CDR3 sequence: CASSLQGFASTDTQYF. The CDR3 DNA follows: TGTGCCAGCAGCTTACAGGGATTTGCCAGCACAGATACGCAGTATTTT.

V is TRBV30 and J is TRBJ2-7; perhaps TRBD1 as D (5 bases). The germline gives CDR1 GTSNPN, CDR2 SVGIG (reference sequence). The length of the CDR3 is 12 residues. V was trimmed by 0 bases and J by 2 bases, leaving 5 bases between them. CDR3 protein: CAWSVGAYEQYF. In DNA form, the CDR3 reads TGTGCCTGGAGTGTAGGGGCCTACGAGCAGTACTTC.

This chain links TRBV12-3 or TRBV12-4 with TRBJ2-1, with 7 bases matching TRBD2. The CDR3 covers 13 residues. The junction had 7 bases not matched to a gene; V was cut back by 10 bases and J by 4 bases. The CDR3 coding sequence is TGTGCCACCCAGCTAGCGGTATACAATGAGCAGTTCTTC. Residues: CATQLAVYNEQFF.

This clone was seen only a few times. This chain links TRBV12-3 or TRBV12-4 with TRBJ1-1; 8 bases map to TRBD1. V was pared by 6 bases and J by 5 bases, with 5 bases of the junction left unmatched. The CDR3 is made up of 13 amino acids. CDR3 bases: TGTGCCAGCAGAGATACAGGGGGTACTGAAGCTTTCTTT. Its protein product is CASRDTGGTEAFF.

The chain uses TRBV2 and TRBJ1-4, with unresolved D. Germline values: CDR1 SNHLY, CDR2 FYNNEI. V lost 6 bases and J 0 bases, leaving 11 bases between the germline ends. CDR3 length: 15 residues. Here the CDR3 reads CASSETGATNEKLFF. The CDR3, as DNA: TGTGCCAGCAGCGAAACGGGTGCAACTAATGAAAAACTGTTTTTT.